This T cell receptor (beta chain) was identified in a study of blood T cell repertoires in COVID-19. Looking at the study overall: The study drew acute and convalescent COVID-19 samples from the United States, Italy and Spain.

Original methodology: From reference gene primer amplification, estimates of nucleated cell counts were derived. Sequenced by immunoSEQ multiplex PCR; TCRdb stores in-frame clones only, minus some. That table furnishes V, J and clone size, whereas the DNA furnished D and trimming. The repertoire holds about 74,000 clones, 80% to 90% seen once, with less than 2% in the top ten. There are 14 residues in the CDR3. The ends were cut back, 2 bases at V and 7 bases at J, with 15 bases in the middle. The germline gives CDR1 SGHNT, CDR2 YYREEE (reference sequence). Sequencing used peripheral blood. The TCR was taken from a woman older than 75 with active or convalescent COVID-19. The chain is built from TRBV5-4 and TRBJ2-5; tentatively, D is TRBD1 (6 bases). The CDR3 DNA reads TGTGCCAGCAGCTTCCCGGACAGACGGGCGACCCAGTACTTC. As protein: CASSFPDRRATQYF. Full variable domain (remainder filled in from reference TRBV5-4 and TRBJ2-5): ETGVTQSPTHLIKTRGQQVTLRCSSQSGHNTVSWYQQALGQGPQFIFQYYREEENGRGNFPPRFSGLQFPNYSSELNVNALELDDSALYLCASSFPDRRATQYFGPGTRLLVL.